Below, 25 T cell receptor beta chains from the same sample are listed, as sequenced in a study of blood T cell repertoires in COVID-19. Measured with immunoSEQ multiplex PCR; TCRdb has only the in-frame clones, and not every one. In the table there are 250,000 to 350,000 clones, more than 80% of which are singletons. Input material: PBMCs or T cells enriched from blood (not recorded which). The receptors come from a woman aged 18-30 years who had recovered from COVID-19.

The rearrangement joins TRBV6-6 to TRBJ2-7; 7 bases are shared with TRBD2. The CDR3 is 13 residues long. The germline V gene has CDR1 MNHNY and CDR2 SVGAGI (reference sequence). With V trimmed by 8 bases and J by 6 bases, 10 bases remained unmatched. The CDR3 DNA is TGTGCCAGCGTCGGAACTAGCGAGGGCGAGCAGTACTTC. Its protein is CASVGTSEGEQYF.

This chain links TRBV5-1 with TRBJ2-7; 9 bases map to TRBD1. Germline loops: CDR1 SGHRS, CDR2 YFSETQ. This CDR3 has 16 residues. The junction had 9 bases not matched to a gene; V was cut back by 0 bases and J by 5 bases. CDR3 loop: CASSLEAYRGLDEQYF. The CDR3 DNA is TGCGCCAGCAGCTTGGAGGCCTACAGGGGGCTCGACGAGCAGTACTTC.

The rearrangement joins TRBV28 to TRBJ2-7; D not certain. The CDR3 contains 13 residues. CDR1 and CDR2 (germline): MDHEN, SYDVKM. The ends were cut back, 4 bases at V and 2 bases at J, with 9 bases in the middle. The CDR3 protein is CASSSMMPYEQYF. CDR3 bases: TGTGCCAGCAGTTCTATGATGCCCTACGAGCAGTACTTC.

This clone was observed once. This chain connects TRBV5-1 to TRBJ1-4, with D maybe TRBD1 (6 bases). V was pared by 2 bases and J by 8 bases, with 13 bases between. Germline CDR1 is SGHRS and CDR2 is YFSETQ. The CDR3 has 14 residues. CDR3 loop: CASSLGGFGEKLFF. The DNA of the CDR3 is TGCGCCAGCAGCTTAGGGGGTTTCGGCGAAAAACTGTTTTTT.

The chain links TRBV12-3 or TRBV12-4 to TRBJ1-2; perhaps TRBD1 as D (6 bases). V lost 7 bases and J 2 bases, leaving 11 bases between the germline ends. The CDR3 contains 13 residues. CDR3 in amino acids: CASTRDTNYGYTF. The DNA of the CDR3 is TGTGCCAGCACCCGGGACACAAACTATGGCTACACCTTC.

The chain has TRBV24-1 and TRBJ2-3, with 9 bases that match TRBD2. V shed 3 bases and J 6 bases; nucleotides not matched to a gene: 6. Germline CDR1 KGHDR, CDR2 SFDVKD. The CDR3 length is 15 residues. The CDR3 sequence: CATSDRAGGWDTQYF. The CDR3 region has the DNA TGTGCCACCAGTGATCGAGCGGGGGGATGGGATACGCAGTATTTT.

The rearrangement links TRBV25-1 to TRBJ1-1; 7 bases align to TRBD1. This CDR3 has 17 amino acids. J lost 1 base, V lost 0 bases, and 8 bases had no gene match. Germline CDR1 reads MGHDK; CDR2 reads SYGVNS. The CDR3 loop is CASSEYFPGTENTEAFF. As DNA, the CDR3 is TGTGCCAGCAGTGAATATTTCCCCGGGACAGAGAACACTGAAGCTTTCTTT.

The chain couples TRBV18 to TRBJ1-6; tentatively, D is TRBD1 (6 bases). Between the trimmed V and J ends, which lost 2 bases and 10 bases, there was a span of 12 bases. Germline loops: CDR1 KGHSH, CDR2 LQKENI. The CDR3 is made up of 14 amino acids. The CDR3 DNA reads TGTGCCAGCTCACCAACAGGGAGGGAATCACCCCTCCACTTT. Translated, it gives CASSPTGRESPLHF. The full variable domain, its missing parts supplied by reference TRBV18 and TRBJ1-6, is NAGVMQNPRHLVRRRGQEARLRCSPMKGHSHVYWYRQLPEEGLKFMVYLQKENIIDESGMPKERFSAEFPKEGPSILRIQQVVRGDSAAYFCASSPTGRESPLHFGNGTRLTVT.

CDR3 nucleotide sequence: TGTGCCAGCAGCTTACGACAGGGGGGAACTGAAGCTTTCTTT. Protein product: CASSLRQGGTEAFF. The chain carries TRBV11-1 and TRBJ1-1; 9 bases are shared with TRBD1. V was clipped by 2 bases and J by 5 bases; unmatched bases: 3. This CDR3 region has 14 residues. CDR1 and CDR2 from the germline V gene are SGHAT and FQDESV (reference sequence).

The chain carries TRBV18 and TRBJ1-1; the match to TRBD1 covers 10 bases. This CDR3 is built from 16 residues. Germline loops: CDR1 KGHSH, CDR2 LQKENI. V dropped 2 bases and J dropped 0; count of bases not matched to a gene: 3. CDR3 loop: CASSPGTGDMNTEAFF. Written as DNA, the CDR3 is TGTGCCAGCTCACCAGGGACAGGGGATATGAACACTGAAGCTTTCTTT.

The J gene is TRBJ1-5, the V gene TRBV9; 7 nucleotides align to TRBD1. This CDR3 is 14 amino acids long. The germline CDR1 and CDR2 sequences are SGDLS and YYNGEE. Germline trimming cut 4 bases from V and 2 bases from J; bases unmatched to any gene: 3. The CDR3 DNA is TGTGCCAGCAGCCCTGACAGGGGCAATCAGCCCCAGCATTTT. It translates to CASSPDRGNQPQHF.

J is TRBJ2-2 and V is TRBV6-5, with 7 positions matching TRBD2. CDR3 length: 16 amino acids. CDR1 and CDR2 from the germline V gene are MNHEY and SVGAGI. V shed 4 bases and J 1 base; nucleotides not matched to a gene: 6. Here the CDR3 DNA reads TGTGCCAGCAGTTTTCGGACTAGTCGGAACACCGGGGAGCTGTTTTTT. It encodes CASSFRTSRNTGELFF.

CDR3 sequence reads: CASGSMWGELGSGNTIYF. DNA for the CDR3: TGTGCCAGCGGCTCAATGTGGGGGGAATTAGGCTCTGGAAACACCATATATTTT. The chain links TRBV11-2 to TRBJ1-3; D might be TRBD1 (5 bases). V was pared by 8 bases and J by 0 bases, with 23 bases between. The germline V gene encodes CDR1 SGHAT and CDR2 FQNNGV. The CDR3 runs to 18 residues.

The genes are TRBV2 and TRBJ2-7; 14 bases agree with TRBD2. The CDR3 sequence is 15 residues long. The germline gives CDR1 SNHLY, CDR2 FYNNEI. The V and J ends lost 6 bases and 5 bases, in that order; junction bases with no gene match: 6. The CDR3 region has the DNA TGTGCCAGCAGCGCGCTGGGACTAGCGGGGGACGAGCAGTACTTC. It translates to CASSALGLAGDEQYF.

This sequence joins TRBV12-3 or TRBV12-4 and TRBJ1-5; D not certain. The CDR3 consists of 12 residues. V lost 5 bases to trimming and J lost 6 bases, with 8 bases between them. This CDR3 is CASSPQVQPQHF. The CDR3 coding sequence is TGTGCCAGCAGTCCCCAGGTTCAGCCCCAGCATTTT.

The CDR3 here is CASSYGTANSPLHF. The CDR3 nucleotides are TGCGCCAGCAGCTATGGGACAGCTAATTCACCCCTCCACTTT. J is TRBJ1-6 and V is TRBV5-1, with 7 bases lining up with TRBD1. With 3 bases clipped from V and 6 bases from J, the junction kept 3 bases outside the gene matches. In germline, CDR1 is SGHRS, CDR2 YFSETQ. This CDR3 spans 14 amino acids. Combining the CDR3 with reference TRBV5-1 and TRBJ1-6 gives the whole variable domain KAGVTQTPRYLIKTRGQQVTLSCSPISGHRSVSWYQQTPGQGLQFLFEYFSETQRNKGNFPGRFSGRQFSNSRSEMNVSTLELGDSALYLCASSYGTANSPLHFGNGTRLTVT.

This clone occurred a few times. The genes are TRBV5-1 and TRBJ2-2; 8 bases agree with TRBD2. Germline V gene lookup returns CDR1 SGHRS and CDR2 YFSETQ. The CDR3 totals 15 residues. J gave up 4 bases and V 0 bases, and 2 bases lay outside the gene matches. The DNA of the CDR3 is TGCGCCAGCAGCTTGGGCGGGGGGATCACCGGGGAGCTGTTTTTT. Translation gives CASSLGGGITGELFF. The full variable domain, rest sourced from reference TRBV5-1 and TRBJ2-2, is KAGVTQTPRYLIKTRGQQVTLSCSPISGHRSVSWYQQTPGQGLQFLFEYFSETQRNKGNFPGRFSGRQFSNSRSEMNVSTLELGDSALYLCASSLGGGITGELFFGEGSRLTVL.

The chain links TRBV7-6 to TRBJ2-5; the match to TRBD2 covers 13 bases. From germline, CDR1 is SGHVS and CDR2 FNYEAQ. V lost 4 bases to trimming and J lost 2 bases; unmatched junction nucleotides: 7. The CDR3 is made up of 17 amino acids. This chain's CDR3 is CASSSTPLAGGQETQYF. CDR3 nucleotide sequence: TGTGCCAGCAGCTCGACGCCACTAGCGGGGGGGCAAGAGACCCAGTACTTC.

This clone was counted once. The chain couples TRBV29-1 to TRBJ1-5; D unresolved. Germline CDR1 and CDR2: SQVTM and ANQGSEA. CDR3 length: 15 amino acids. Trimming took off 4 bases at V and 1 base at J, with 14 bases between the two ends. The CDR3 nucleotides are TGCAGCGTTGTTTGCAGGTCCCGAAGCAATCAGCCCCAGCATTTT. Its protein product is CSVVCRSRSNQPQHF.

This chain links TRBV15 with TRBJ1-2, with 10 nucleotides matching TRBD1. V shed 5 bases, J shed 6 bases, and the junction held 6 bases outside the gene matches. The germline V gene encodes CDR1 LNHNV and CDR2 YYDKDF (reference sequence). The CDR3 spans 14 residues. CDR3 DNA sequence: TGTGCCACCAGCCTTTCGGGGACAGGGGATGGCTACACCTTC. It translates to CATSLSGTGDGYTF.

The chain links TRBV10-3 to TRBJ2-7; TRBD1 might be the D (6 bases). The V end was cut by 3 bases, the J end by 3 bases, with 12 bases between. CDR3 length: 14 amino acids. From germline, CDR1 is ENHRY and CDR2 SYGVKD. In DNA, the CDR3 is TGTGCCATCAGTGAAAATGGACAGAACTACGAGCAGTACTTC. Protein sequence: CAISENGQNYEQYF.

The chain uses TRBV6-2 or TRBV6-3 and TRBJ1-5; D not resolved. V shed 1 base and J shed 7 bases, with 11 bases lying between them. CDR3 length equals 14 residues. Germline CDR1 and CDR2: MNHEY and SVGEGT. The CDR3 loop is CASSYYDGSQPQHF. As DNA, the CDR3 is TGTGCCAGCAGTTACTACGATGGTAGCCAGCCCCAGCATTTT.

The rearrangement uses TRBV2 and TRBJ1-2; 7 positions agree with TRBD1. The CDR3 has 13 amino acids. Germline loops: CDR1 SNHLY, CDR2 FYNNEI. Trimming removed 6 bases from V and 6 bases from J; junction bases left unmatched: 7. The CDR3 sequence is CASRGQVLDGYTF. Written as DNA, the CDR3 is TGTGCCAGCAGAGGACAGGTACTGGATGGCTACACCTTC.

This clone was observed a handful of times. The chain employs TRBV6-5 and TRBJ2-1; 14 nucleotides match TRBD2. Per germline, CDR1 MNHEY and CDR2 SVGAGI. The length of the CDR3 is 15 residues. V shed 6 bases, J shed 10 bases, and the junction held 8 bases outside the gene matches. The CDR3: CASRSTSGGAWEQFF. The DNA of the CDR3 is TGTGCCAGCAGGTCGACTAGCGGGGGGGCCTGGGAGCAGTTCTTC.

The chain recombines TRBV5-8 with TRBJ2-2; TRBD1 agrees at 9 bases. The V and J ends lost 6 bases and 2 bases, in that order; junction bases with no gene match: 14. The germline gives CDR1 SGHTS, CDR2 YDEGEE. The CDR3 totals 18 residues. This chain's CDR3 is CASTTSSNRGPNTGELFF. CDR3 coding DNA: TGTGCCAGCACAACCAGCAGCAACAGGGGGCCCAACACCGGGGAGCTGTTTTTT.